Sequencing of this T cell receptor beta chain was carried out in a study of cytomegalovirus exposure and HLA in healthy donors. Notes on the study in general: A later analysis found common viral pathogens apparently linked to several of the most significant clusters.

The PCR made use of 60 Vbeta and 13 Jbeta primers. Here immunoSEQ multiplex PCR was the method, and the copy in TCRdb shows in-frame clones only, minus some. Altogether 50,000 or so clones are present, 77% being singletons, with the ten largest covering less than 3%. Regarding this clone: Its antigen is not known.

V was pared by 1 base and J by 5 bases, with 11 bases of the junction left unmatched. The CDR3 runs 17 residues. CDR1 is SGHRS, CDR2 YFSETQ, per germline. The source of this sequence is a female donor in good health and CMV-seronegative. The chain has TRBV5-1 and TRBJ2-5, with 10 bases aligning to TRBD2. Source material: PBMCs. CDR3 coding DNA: TGCGCCAGCAGCTTGACCCCTAGCGGGAGTGGTGGGGAGACCCAGTACTTC. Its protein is CASSLTPSGSGGETQYF.